This T cell receptor (beta chain) was sequenced for a study of T cells after yellow fever vaccination. The CDR3 spans 12 residues. In germline, CDR1 is DFQATT, CDR2 SNEGSKA (reference sequence). MiXCR, applied by TCRdb to the 5' RACE reads, yields one record per CDR3 protein. Of around 230,000 distinct CDR3 sequences in the sample, more than 6.5% were seen once. This clonotype has more than one count but fewer than ten. One end of the junction does not line up with germline, which may come from a read error. The receptor was isolated from a man aged 25 to 45 who received the YFV17D yellow fever vaccine. This specimen consisted of CD4+ T cells sorted from PBMCs, obtained on the day of the yellow fever booster vaccination. The J gene is TRBJ1-1, the V gene TRBV20-1, with 7 bases identical to TRBD1. The CDR3 here is CSARSGDSPTLF. For the CDR3, the DNA is TGCAGTGCTAGATCGGGGGACAGCCCGACACTCTTT.